This T cell receptor (beta chain) was obtained from a study of blood T cell repertoires in COVID-19. The method was immunoSEQ multiplex PCR; TCRdb's version includes in-frame clones alone and lacks a portion of them. The sample records about 190,000 clones, more than 60% being singletons. The CDR3 loop spans 14 amino acids. Trimming cost V 5 bases and J 1 base, with 9 bases left between them. In germline, CDR1 is MNHEY, CDR2 SVGEGT. Material for sequencing was peripheral blood. This clonotype was obtained from a woman aged 45-59 years with acute or convalescent COVID-19. The chain carries TRBV6-2 or TRBV6-3 and TRBJ1-5, with D maybe TRBD1 (6 bases). Written as DNA, the CDR3 is TGTGCCAGCAGTCTGGACAGCAGCAATCAGCCCCAGCATTTT. Encoded protein: CASSLDSSNQPQHF.